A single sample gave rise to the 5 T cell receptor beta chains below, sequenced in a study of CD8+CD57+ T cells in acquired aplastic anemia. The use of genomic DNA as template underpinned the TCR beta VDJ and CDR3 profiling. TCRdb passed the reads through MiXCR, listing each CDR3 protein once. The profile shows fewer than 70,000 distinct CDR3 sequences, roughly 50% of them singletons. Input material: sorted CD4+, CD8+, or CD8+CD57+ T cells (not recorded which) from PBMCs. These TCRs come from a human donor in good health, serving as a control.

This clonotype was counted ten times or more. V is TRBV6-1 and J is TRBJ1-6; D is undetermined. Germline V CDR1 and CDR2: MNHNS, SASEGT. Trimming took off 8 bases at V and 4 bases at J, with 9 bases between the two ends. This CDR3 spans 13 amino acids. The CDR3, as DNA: TGTGCCAGCGGGAGTCAGTATAATTCACCCCTCCACTTT. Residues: CASGSQYNSPLHF.

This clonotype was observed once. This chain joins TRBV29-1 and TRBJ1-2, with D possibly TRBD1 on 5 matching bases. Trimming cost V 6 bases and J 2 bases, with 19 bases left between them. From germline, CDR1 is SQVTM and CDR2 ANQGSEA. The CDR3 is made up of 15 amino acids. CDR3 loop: CSVPTAGQGNYGYTF. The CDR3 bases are TGCAGCGTGCCCACCGCGGGGCAGGGAAACTATGGCTACACCTTC. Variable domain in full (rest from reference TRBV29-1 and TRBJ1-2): SAVISQKPSRDICQRGTSLTIQCQVDSQVTMMFWYRQQPGQSLTLIATANQGSEATYESGFVIDKFPISRPNLTFSTLTVSNMSPEDSSIYLCSVPTAGQGNYGYTFGSGTRLTVV.

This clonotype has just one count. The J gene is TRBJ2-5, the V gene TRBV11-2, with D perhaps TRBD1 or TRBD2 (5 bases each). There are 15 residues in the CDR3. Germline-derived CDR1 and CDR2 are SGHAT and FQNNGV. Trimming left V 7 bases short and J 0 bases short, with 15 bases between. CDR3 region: CASTRPGANQETQYF. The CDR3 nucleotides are TGTGCCAGCACTCGACCCGGGGCAAACCAAGAGACCCAGTACTTC.

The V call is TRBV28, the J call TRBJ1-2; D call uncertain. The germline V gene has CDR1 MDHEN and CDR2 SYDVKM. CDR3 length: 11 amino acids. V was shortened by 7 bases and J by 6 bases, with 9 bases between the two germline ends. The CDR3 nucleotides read TGTGCCAGCACTACGGGTGATGGCTACACCTTC. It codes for CASTTGDGYTF.

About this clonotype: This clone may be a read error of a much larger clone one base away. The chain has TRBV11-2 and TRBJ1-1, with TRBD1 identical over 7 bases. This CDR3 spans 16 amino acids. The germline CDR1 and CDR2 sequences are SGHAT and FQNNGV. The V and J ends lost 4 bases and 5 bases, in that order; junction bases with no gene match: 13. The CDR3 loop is CASSSVVWDRPTEAFF. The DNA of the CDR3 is TGTGCCAGCAGCTCAGTGGTTTGGGACAGACCTACTGAAGCTTTCTTT.